These 32 T cell receptor beta chains came from one sample sequenced in a study of control samples from healthy donors and cancer patients. Produced via immunoSEQ multiplex PCR; TCRdb's table is partial and in-frame only. The repertoire consists of about 89,000 clones, with 86% occurring once and the leading ten covering about 21%. The specimen sequenced was blood. All receptors derive from a man aged 30-40 years in good health.

The chain recombines TRBV30 with TRBJ1-5; 8 bases align to TRBD1. Germline V gene data show CDR1 as GTSNPN and CDR2 as SVGIG (reference sequence). Trimming cost V 4 bases and J 5 bases; bases outside gene matches: 7. The CDR3 covers 14 residues. CDR3 in amino acids: CAWNLDRGHQPQHF. CDR3 nucleotide sequence: TGTGCCTGGAACCTAGACAGGGGTCATCAGCCCCAGCATTTT. Filled out from reference TRBV30 and TRBJ1-5, the complete variable domain reads SQTIHQWPATLVQPVGSPLSLECTVEGTSNPNLYWYRQAAGRGLQLLFYSVGIGQISSEVPQNLSASRPQDRQFILSSKKLLLSDSGFYLCAWNLDRGHQPQHFGDGTRLSIL.

This sequence joins TRBV18 and TRBJ2-5; D is ambiguous. Trimming took off 6 bases at V and 0 bases at J, with 8 bases between the two ends. Germline V CDR1 and CDR2: KGHSH, LQKENI. The CDR3 spans 13 residues. The CDR3 DNA reads as TGTGCCAGCTCTAGGTCGTACCAAGAGACCCAGTACTTC. The encoded protein is CASSRSYQETQYF.

The J gene is TRBJ2-5, the V gene TRBV3-1 (or the pseudogene TRBV3-2), with 12 positions matching TRBD2. CDR3 length: 19 amino acids. From germline, CDR1 is LGHDT and CDR2 YNNKEL (reference sequence). V was pared by 4 bases and J by 5 bases, with 17 bases of the junction left unmatched. CDR3 in DNA: TGTGCCAGCAGCCTCGGTGCTCCTAGCGGGGGGGCCCGGGGGGAGACCCAGTACTTC. It is translated as CASSLGAPSGGARGETQYF.

This chain connects TRBV7-9 to TRBJ2-5, with D hard to call. Per germline, CDR1 SEHNR and CDR2 FQNEAQ (reference sequence). The CDR3 length is 14 residues. Trimming shortened V by 0 bases and J by 2 bases, and 7 bases separated the two germline ends. CDR3 residues: CASSLASGQETQYF. The CDR3 DNA sequence: TGTGCCAGCAGCTTAGCATCCGGACAAGAGACCCAGTACTTC.

This clone was detected a few times. The rearrangement uses TRBV5-6 and TRBJ2-2; no reliable D call. V shed 0 bases and J shed 6 bases, with 9 bases lying between them. There are 14 residues in the CDR3. Germline assignment: CDR1 SGHDT and CDR2 YYEEEE. This chain's CDR3 is CASSLVAGPGELFF. In DNA form, the CDR3 reads TGTGCCAGCAGCTTGGTGGCAGGCCCCGGGGAGCTGTTTTTT.

This clone is labeled medium-sized (0.01 to 0.1%). The chain uses TRBV18 and TRBJ1-1; D perhaps matches TRBD1 (6 bases). The CDR3 sequence is 14 residues long. The V end lost 6 bases, the J end lost 7 bases, and 18 bases lay between the germline ends. The germline V gene encodes CDR1 KGHSH and CDR2 LQKENI. The CDR3 loop is CASSLAAQGFEAFF. In nucleotides, the CDR3 is TGTGCCAGCTCTCTGGCCGCCCAGGGGTTTGAAGCTTTCTTT.

This chain connects TRBV15 to TRBJ1-6; 9 bases are shared with TRBD1. V was pared by 5 bases and J by 9 bases, with 11 bases of the junction left unmatched. The CDR3 covers 16 residues. The germline CDR1 and CDR2 sequences are LNHNV and YYDKDF (reference sequence). Written as DNA, the CDR3 is TGTGCCACCAGCGTACACCTCCCGGGACAGGGTTCACCCCTCCACTTT. It translates to CATSVHLPGQGSPLHF.

The J gene is TRBJ1-4, the V gene TRBV9; D remains ambiguous. The CDR3 has 15 residues. V dropped 0 bases and J dropped 4 bases, with 10 bases sitting between them. CDR1 is SGDLS and CDR2 is YYNGEE in the germline V gene. CDR3 bases: TGTGCCAGCAGCGTAGGCGGGCAATTTAATGAAAAACTGTTTTTT. Protein: CASSVGGQFNEKLFF. The full variable domain, completed using reference TRBV9 and TRBJ1-4, is DSGVTQTPKHLITATGQRVTLRCSPRSGDLSVYWYQQSLDQGLQFLIQYYNGEERAKGNILERFSAQQFPDLHSELNLSSLELGDSALYFCASSVGGQFNEKLFFGSGTQLSVL.

This clone occurred once. The chain joins TRBV5-4 to TRBJ2-6; D is uncertain. Trimming left V 0 bases short and J 0 bases short, with 13 bases between. CDR1 and CDR2 from the germline V gene are SGHNT and YYREEE (reference sequence). The CDR3 is made up of 18 amino acids. CDR3 residues: CASSLEGGRNSGANVLTF. DNA of the CDR3: TGTGCCAGCAGCTTGGAAGGTGGCAGGAACTCTGGGGCCAACGTCCTGACTTTC.

The V gene is TRBV5-1, the J gene TRBJ2-3, with D possibly being TRBD1 or TRBD2 (6 bases each). V was trimmed by 7 bases and J by 6 bases, leaving 18 bases between them. This CDR3 is built from 14 residues. Germline CDR1 and CDR2: SGHRS and YFSETQ. The CDR3 sequence is CASSYGGLRDTQYF. The CDR3, as DNA: TGCGCCAGCTCCTACGGGGGCCTTAGGGATACGCAGTATTTT.

The genes are TRBV9 and TRBJ2-3, with 7 positions matching TRBD1. The V segment lost 4 bases and the J segment 3 bases; nucleotides outside the gene matches: 14. This CDR3 has 17 amino acids. The germline gives CDR1 SGDLS, CDR2 YYNGEE. The CDR3 nucleotides are TGTGCCAGCAGCCTGACAATTACAGGGGTGGAGACAGATACGCAGTATTTT. This sequence encodes CASSLTITGVETDTQYF.

V usage is TRBV5-4 and J usage is TRBJ2-1; perhaps TRBD1 as D (5 bases). Germline V lookup: CDR1 SGHNT, CDR2 YYREEE (reference sequence). V was clipped by 0 bases and J by 8 bases, with 6 bases between them. The length of the CDR3 is 12 residues. CDR3 sequence: CASSLEGYEQFF. CDR3 nucleotide sequence: TGTGCCAGCAGCTTGGAGGGGTATGAGCAGTTCTTC.

The chain has TRBV19 and TRBJ2-1; D is possibly TRBD2 (5 bases). This CDR3 is 15 amino acids long. Germline V gene sequence: CDR1 LNHDA, CDR2 SQIVND (reference sequence). Trimming took off 4 bases at V and 4 bases at J, with 14 bases between the two ends. This CDR3 is CASSTPRRPYNEQFF. CDR3 nucleotides: TGTGCCAGTAGTACCCCGCGGAGGCCATACAATGAGCAGTTCTTC.

V usage is TRBV27 and J usage is TRBJ1-1; perhaps TRBD1 as D (6 bases). Trimming removed 4 bases from V and 4 bases from J, with 13 bases in between. CDR3 length: 14 amino acids. Looked up from germline, CDR1 is MNHEY and CDR2 is SMNVEV (reference sequence). The CDR3 nucleotides are TGTGCCAGCAGTTCTACAGGGTTGATCACTGAAGCTTTCTTT. Protein product: CASSSTGLITEAFF.

The V call is TRBV18, the J call TRBJ2-3, with 7 bases fitting TRBD1. Trimming at V came to 4 bases and at J to 4 bases, leaving 2 bases not matched to a gene. Germline V CDR1 and CDR2: KGHSH, LQKENI. The CDR3 runs 13 residues. The CDR3: CASSLQGADTQYF. In DNA form, the CDR3 reads TGTGCCAGCTCACTTCAGGGGGCAGATACGCAGTATTTT.

The chain links TRBV6-5 to TRBJ1-2, with D uncertain. V lost 8 bases and J 8 bases, leaving 9 bases between the germline ends. CDR1 MNHEY and CDR2 SVGAGI come from the germline V gene. The CDR3 extends over 10 amino acids. Written as DNA, the CDR3 is TGTGCCAGCGGAGCGCGGGGCTACACCTTC. This translates into CASGARGYTF.

The gene calls are TRBV5-1 and TRBJ1-1, with D maybe TRBD1 (5 bases). The CDR3 runs 17 residues. V lost 3 bases to trimming and J lost 6 bases, with 24 bases between them. The V gene's germline CDR1 is SGHRS and CDR2 YFSETQ. CDR3 DNA sequence: TGCGCCAGCAGCTCACTGAGGGCAGGGTCGCACTATTCTGAAGCTTTCTTT. It translates to CASSSLRAGSHYSEAFF.

The V gene is TRBV19, the J gene TRBJ2-2; D is uncertain. Germline CDR1 is LNHDA and CDR2 is SQIVND (reference sequence). This CDR3 comprises 13 residues. The V gene lost 1 base and the J gene lost 2 bases, with 2 bases spanning the gap. The CDR3 loop is CASSIVNTGELFF. CDR3 in DNA: TGTGCCAGTAGTATAGTAAACACCGGGGAGCTGTTTTTT.

This chain joins TRBV5-1 and TRBJ1-3; D gene unclear. Germline V gives CDR1 SGHRS, CDR2 YFSETQ. The CDR3 consists of 13 residues. Trimming shortened V by 2 bases and J by 4 bases, and 7 bases separated the two germline ends. CDR3 loop: CASSFPEGNTIYF. Written as DNA, the CDR3 is TGCGCCAGCAGCTTCCCGGAGGGAAACACCATATATTTT. Variable domain in full (rest from reference TRBV5-1 and TRBJ1-3): KAGVTQTPRYLIKTRGQQVTLSCSPISGHRSVSWYQQTPGQGLQFLFEYFSETQRNKGNFPGRFSGRQFSNSRSEMNVSTLELGDSALYLCASSFPEGNTIYFGEGSWLTVV.

This chain joins TRBV5-4 and TRBJ2-6; 8 bases fit TRBD1. After removal of 6 bases from V and 2 bases from J, the junction contained 4 bases not matched to a gene. The CDR3 covers 15 residues. Germline CDR1 is SGHNT and CDR2 is YYREEE (reference sequence). CDR3 amino acids: CASTTTGAGANVLTF. In DNA, the CDR3 is TGTGCCAGCACCACGACAGGGGCTGGGGCCAACGTCCTGACTTTC.

This chain links TRBV10-2 with TRBJ1-2, with 12 bases matching TRBD1. Trimming at V came to 9 bases and at J to 8 bases, leaving 13 bases not matched to a gene. The CDR3 contains 15 residues. Germline lookup yields CDR1 WSHSY and CDR2 SAAADI. This CDR3 is CARSLRDRGRQGYTF. The CDR3 DNA reads TGCGCCAGAAGCCTCCGGGACAGGGGGCGGCAAGGCTACACCTTC.

This clone was counted a few times. The chain has TRBV9 and TRBJ1-2; 10 nucleotides line up with TRBD1. Germline loops: CDR1 SGDLS, CDR2 YYNGEE. V lost 4 bases and J lost 4; bases outside the gene matches: 4. The CDR3 extends over 14 amino acids. As DNA, the CDR3 is TGTGCCAGCAGCACCGGGACAGGGGCCTATGGCTACACCTTC. This sequence encodes CASSTGTGAYGYTF.

This clone appeared a single time. CDR3 sequence: CASARGRDQETQYF. For the CDR3, the DNA is TGCGCCAGCGCCCGCGGGAGGGATCAAGAGACCCAGTACTTC. V gene TRBV5-1 combines with J gene TRBJ2-5; 9 positions agree with TRBD2. The trim removed 7 bases at V and 2 bases at J, leaving 6 bases unmatched. CDR3 length: 14 amino acids. Germline CDR1 and CDR2: SGHRS and YFSETQ.

V gene TRBV29-1 combines with J gene TRBJ2-1, with TRBD1 as a possible D gene (5 bases). V was pared by 6 bases and J by 5 bases, with 20 bases between. Germline V lookup: CDR1 SQVTM, CDR2 ANQGSEA. The CDR3 totals 15 residues. In nucleotides, the CDR3 is TGCAGCGTCCGAATCCAGGGTCGAGGACACAATGAGCAGTTCTTC. Amino acid sequence: CSVRIQGRGHNEQFF.

A few counts support this clone. The chain carries TRBV21-1 and TRBJ2-7; the D segment call TRBD2 is taken from the table without a DNA check. TRBV21-1 constitutes a pseudogene. The CDR3 runs 10 residues. CDR3 sequence: CARGVYEQYV. For the CDR3, the DNA is TGTGCCCGGGGAGTCTACGAGCAGTACGTC.

This sequence joins TRBV24-1 and TRBJ1-5; 8 bases are shared with TRBD1. With 3 bases clipped from V and 6 bases from J, the junction kept 9 bases outside the gene matches. Germline loops: CDR1 KGHDR, CDR2 SFDVKD. The CDR3 is made up of 16 amino acids. CDR3 sequence: CATSDKTGVGAQPQHF. CDR3 sequence (DNA): TGTGCCACCAGTGATAAGACAGGGGTTGGTGCTCAGCCCCAGCATTTT.

The V gene is TRBV19, the J gene TRBJ2-5; weak D call: TRBD2 (6 bases). CDR1 and CDR2 (germline): LNHDA, SQIVND (reference sequence). V was shortened by 5 bases and J by 5 bases, with 15 bases between the two germline ends. CDR3 length: 14 residues. The DNA of the CDR3 is TGTGCCAGTAGTGGAGGGGAGTCAGGGGAGACCCAGTACTTC. Translating it yields CASSGGESGETQYF.

This chain joins TRBV19 and TRBJ2-2; 10 bases fit TRBD2. Germline CDR1 reads LNHDA; CDR2 reads SQIVND (reference sequence). The length of the CDR3 is 19 residues. V was pared by 3 bases and J by 2 bases, with 12 bases of the junction left unmatched. The DNA for the CDR3 is TGTGCCAGTAGTATGCTTGGTAGCGGGGGGCCTCTCAACACCGGGGAGCTGTTTTTT. This translates into CASSMLGSGGPLNTGELFF.

The chain carries TRBV29-1 and TRBJ2-7, with D possibly being TRBD1 (6 bases). The CDR3 totals 13 residues. Looked up from germline, CDR1 is SQVTM and CDR2 is ANQGSEA. With 4 bases removed from V and 4 bases from J, the gap between germline ends came to 14 bases. In DNA, the CDR3 is TGCAGCGTTGCCTTTACAGGGTATTACGAGCAGTACTTC. Translating gives CSVAFTGYYEQYF.

Concerning this clone: The junction shows a germline mismatch at one end, possibly a read error. This chain links TRBV20-1 with TRBJ1-1; TRBD1 matches 7 bases. The CDR3 is 11 residues long. Germline CDR1 DFQATT, CDR2 SNEGSKA (reference sequence). CDR3 amino acids: CSAMRDSPTPF. The CDR3 nucleotides read TGCAGTGCTATGAGGGACAGCCCCACTCCTTTT.

CDR3 nucleotide sequence: TGTGCTAGTGGTTTGGGGGGGACAACCTACCAAGAGACCCAGTACTTC. As protein: CASGLGGTTYQETQYF. The chain couples TRBV12-5 to TRBJ2-5; perhaps TRBD1 as D (6 bases). This CDR3 is 16 amino acids long. V was pared by 1 base and J by 0 bases, with 12 bases between. Germline V gene sequence: CDR1 LGHNT, CDR2 FRNRAP.

This clone was observed once. V is TRBV29-1 and J is TRBJ2-5, with 12 bases identical to TRBD1. The germline V gene has CDR1 SQVTM and CDR2 ANQGSEA. Trimming at V came to 3 bases and at J to 4 bases, leaving 9 bases not matched to a gene. This CDR3 has 16 amino acids. Here the CDR3 reads CSVDRGQGARGETQYF. CDR3 sequence (DNA): TGCAGCGTTGACCGGGGACAGGGGGCGCGGGGAGAGACCCAGTACTTC.